This T cell receptor beta chain is drawn from a study of shared clonotypes between healthy human individuals. Germline values: CDR1 MNHEY, CDR2 SVGAGI. The CDR3 is made up of 13 amino acids. Trimming removed 8 bases from V and 6 bases from J; junction bases left unmatched: 10. Some clones are missing from TCRdb's copy, which holds only in-frame ones; the method was immunoSEQ multiplex PCR. The table has more than 900,000 clones, approximately 80% seen once. The sequenced material came from memory CD4+ T cells from PBMCs. Subset specified: CD45RA-negative fraction. The chain uses TRBV6-5 and TRBJ2-7, with 7 bases that match TRBD1. This TCR was recovered from a man in his late teens or twenties in good health. Some clones in this sample may be carry-over from other donors' samples. This CDR3 reads CASGKRQGSEQYF. CDR3 nucleotide sequence: TGTGCCAGCGGGAAAAGACAGGGTAGCGAGCAGTACTTC.